Presented here are 10 T cell receptor beta chains from one specimen sequenced in a study of blood T cell repertoires in COVID-19. Produced via immunoSEQ multiplex PCR; TCRdb's table is partial and in-frame only. This sample has roughly 81,000 clones; about four fifths occur once, and the top ten carry approximately 37%. Sequencing used peripheral blood. These receptors were obtained from a man aged 80 or over with active or convalescent COVID-19.

The gene calls are TRBV29-1 and TRBJ1-2; 9 bases are a match to TRBD1. Germline V gene lookup returns CDR1 SQVTM and CDR2 ANQGSEA. Trimming cost V 3 bases and J 6 bases; bases outside gene matches: 5. The CDR3 totals 13 residues. The CDR3 bases are TGCAGCGTTGAGTTGACAGGGGGGGATGGCTACACCTTC. Translated: CSVELTGGDGYTF.

The chain joins TRBV30 to TRBJ1-2; D uncertain. V lost 3 bases, J lost 8 bases, and 16 bases lay in between. Germline V gene lookup returns CDR1 GTSNPN and CDR2 SVGIG (reference sequence). The CDR3 length is 13 residues. The CDR3 bases are TGTGCCTGGAGCTGGAGGGTGGCCTCCGGCTACACCTTC. Translating it yields CAWSWRVASGYTF. The entire variable domain, with the rest obtained from reference TRBV30 and TRBJ1-2, is as follows: SQTIHQWPATLVQPVGSPLSLECTVEGTSNPNLYWYRQAAGRGLQLLFYSVGIGQISSEVPQNLSASRPQDRQFILSSKKLLLSDSGFYLCAWSWRVASGYTFGSGTRLTVV.

V is TRBV27 and J is TRBJ1-1; 8 bases agree with TRBD1. The CDR3 has 15 residues. Germline assignment: CDR1 MNHEY and CDR2 SMNVEV (reference sequence). V shed 5 bases and J 6 bases; nucleotides not matched to a gene: 11. This CDR3 is CASSPGPDRGPEAFF. In nucleotides, the CDR3 is TGTGCCAGCAGTCCCGGGCCCGACAGGGGCCCTGAAGCTTTCTTT.

The gene calls are TRBV7-9 and TRBJ2-1; D remains unclear. Germline V lookup: CDR1 SEHNR, CDR2 FQNEAQ (reference sequence). V was trimmed by 7 bases and J by 0 bases, leaving 16 bases between them. The CDR3 covers 16 residues. This chain's CDR3 is CASTESPVSSYNEQFF. CDR3 DNA sequence: TGTGCCAGCACCGAATCTCCGGTGAGCTCCTACAATGAGCAGTTCTTC.

The chain combines TRBV11-3 with TRBJ2-3; 11 bases are shared with TRBD2. J lost 7 bases, V lost 2 bases, and 5 bases had no gene match. The CDR3 covers 15 residues. Germline V gene data show CDR1 as SGHNT and CDR2 as YENEEA. The CDR3 DNA sequence: TGTGCCAGCAGCTTATTAGCGGGGGGGCCAAATACGCAGTATTTT. It specifies CASSLLAGGPNTQYF.

The chain has TRBV3-1 (or the pseudogene TRBV3-2) and TRBJ2-3; tentatively, D is TRBD1 (5 bases). This CDR3 is built from 15 residues. The germline V gene has CDR1 LGHDT and CDR2 YNNKEL (reference sequence). The ends were cut back, 4 bases at V and 4 bases at J, with 15 bases in the middle. The CDR3 DNA is TGTGCCAGCAGCCGGGGAAGGGGCTCCCCAGATACGCAGTATTTT. Residues: CASSRGRGSPDTQYF.

The rearrangement links TRBV6-2 or TRBV6-3 to TRBJ2-5, with a weak D call TRBD2 (6 bases). The CDR3 has 13 amino acids. Germline values: CDR1 MNHEY, CDR2 SVGEGT. V dropped 5 bases and J dropped 1 base, with 8 bases sitting between them. CDR3 nucleotide sequence: TGTGCCAGCAGTGGGGGAGGCCAAGAGACCCAGTACTTC. This translates into CASSGGGQETQYF.

The rearrangement uses TRBV2 and TRBJ2-3; weak D call: TRBD1 (5 bases). Germline V lookup: CDR1 SNHLY, CDR2 FYNNEI. The CDR3 is 11 amino acids. V lost 6 bases and J 6 bases, leaving 7 bases between the germline ends. As DNA, the CDR3 is TGTGCCAGCAGGGACACCGATACGCAGTATTTT. Encoded protein: CASRDTDTQYF.

V is TRBV7-2 and J is TRBJ1-2, with unresolved D. Trimming removed 0 bases at V and 4 bases at J, with 12 bases between. CDR1 SGHTA and CDR2 FQGNSA come from the germline V gene. The length of the CDR3 is 15 residues. Here the CDR3 reads CASSLAAESSYGYTF. Written as DNA, the CDR3 is TGTGCCAGCAGCTTAGCGGCGGAGAGTAGCTATGGCTACACCTTC.

V and J are TRBV5-1 and TRBJ2-5, with D perhaps TRBD1 (6 bases). Trimming removed 0 bases from V and 2 bases from J, with 8 bases in between. This CDR3 spans 14 amino acids. Germline CDR1 SGHRS, CDR2 YFSETQ. The CDR3 DNA follows: TGCGCCAGCAGCTTGGAACAGGGACAAGAGACCCAGTACTTC. Its protein product is CASSLEQGQETQYF.